This T cell receptor (beta chain) was sequenced during a study of radiotherapy plus CTLA-4 blockade in lung cancer. Germline V CDR1 and CDR2: ENHRY, SYGVKD. V lost 5 bases to trimming and J lost 1 base, with 12 bases between them. The CDR3 has 15 amino acids. Using immunoSEQ multiplex PCR, the repertoire was profiled, and TCRdb retains in-frame clones only, with some absent. Among some 49,000 clones listed, about 85% were seen once. With respect to this clone: Its antigen is unknown.

General observations from the study: Best predicting response, reportedly, were early blood T cell clone dynamics, with interferon-beta. The study found tumor-derived TCR clones expanded in blood after radiotherapy plus ipilimumab.

The material sequenced was peripheral blood, taken from a patient treated with radiotherapy plus ipilimumab. The sequence was obtained from a human donor with non-small cell lung cancer whose response to radiotherapy plus ipilimumab could not be evaluated. The V and J genes are TRBV10-3 and TRBJ2-1, with D perhaps TRBD1 (6 bases). The CDR3 loop reads CAISRQVTSYNEQFF. CDR3 nucleotides: TGTGCCATCAGTCGACAGGTTACTTCCTACAATGAGCAGTTCTTC.